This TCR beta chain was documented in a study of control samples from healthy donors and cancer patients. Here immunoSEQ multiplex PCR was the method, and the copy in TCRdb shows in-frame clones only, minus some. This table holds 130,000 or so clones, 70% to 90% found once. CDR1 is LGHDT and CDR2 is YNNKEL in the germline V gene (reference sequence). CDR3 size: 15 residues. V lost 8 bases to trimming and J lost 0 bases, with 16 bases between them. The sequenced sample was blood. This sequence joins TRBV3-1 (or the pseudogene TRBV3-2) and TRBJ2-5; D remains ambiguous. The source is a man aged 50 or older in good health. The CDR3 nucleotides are TGTGCCAGCCGTCGGAGATTTCCGTACCAAGAGACCCAGTACTTC. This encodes CASRRRFPYQETQYF.